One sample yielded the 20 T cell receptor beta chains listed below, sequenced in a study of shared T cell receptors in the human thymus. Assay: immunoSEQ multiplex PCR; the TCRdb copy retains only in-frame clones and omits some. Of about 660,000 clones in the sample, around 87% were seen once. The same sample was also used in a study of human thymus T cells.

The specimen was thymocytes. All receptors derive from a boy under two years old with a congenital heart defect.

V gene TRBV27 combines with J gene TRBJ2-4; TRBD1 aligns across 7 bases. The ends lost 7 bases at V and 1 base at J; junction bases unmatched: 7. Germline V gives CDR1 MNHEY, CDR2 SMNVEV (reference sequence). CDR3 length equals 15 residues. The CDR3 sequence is CASTPDRAAKNIQYF. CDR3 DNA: TGTGCCAGCACCCCAGACAGGGCGGCCAAAAACATTCAGTACTTC.

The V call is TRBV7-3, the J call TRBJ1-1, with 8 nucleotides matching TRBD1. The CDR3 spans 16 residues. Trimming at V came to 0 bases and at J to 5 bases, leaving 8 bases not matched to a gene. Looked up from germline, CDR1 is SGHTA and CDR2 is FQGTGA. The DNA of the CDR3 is TGTGCCAGCAGCTTAACGAAACGTGACAGGGGTACTGAAGCTTTCTTT. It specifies CASSLTKRDRGTEAFF.

CDR3 loop: CASSLTDSYGYTF. The CDR3 bases are TGTGCCAGCAGCTTAACCGACAGCTATGGCTACACCTTC. The rearrangement uses TRBV7-9 and TRBJ1-2, with D maybe TRBD1 (5 bases). CDR3 length: 13 residues. Germline values: CDR1 SEHNR, CDR2 FQNEAQ (reference sequence). The V and J ends lost 2 bases and 4 bases respectively, with 8 bases between them.

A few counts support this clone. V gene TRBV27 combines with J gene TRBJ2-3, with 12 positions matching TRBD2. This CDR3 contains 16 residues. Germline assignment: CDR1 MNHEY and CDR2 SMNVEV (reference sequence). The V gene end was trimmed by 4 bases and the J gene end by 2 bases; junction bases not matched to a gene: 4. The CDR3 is CASSSGLAGHTDTQYF. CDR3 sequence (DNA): TGTGCCAGCAGTTCAGGACTAGCGGGGCACACAGATACGCAGTATTTT.

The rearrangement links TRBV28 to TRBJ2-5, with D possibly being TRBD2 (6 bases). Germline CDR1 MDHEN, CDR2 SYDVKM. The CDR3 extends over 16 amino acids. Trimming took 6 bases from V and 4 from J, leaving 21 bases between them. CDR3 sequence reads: CASSLAEGMGGETQYF. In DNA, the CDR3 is TGTGCCAGCAGCTTGGCGGAGGGGATGGGGGGAGAGACCCAGTACTTC.

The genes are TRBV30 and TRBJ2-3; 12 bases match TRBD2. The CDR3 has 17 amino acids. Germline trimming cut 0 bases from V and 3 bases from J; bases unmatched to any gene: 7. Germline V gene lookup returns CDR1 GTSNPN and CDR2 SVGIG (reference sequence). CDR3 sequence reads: CAWSVSSLAGGTDTQYF. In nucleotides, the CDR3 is TGTGCCTGGAGTGTCAGCTCACTAGCGGGGGGTACAGATACGCAGTATTTT.

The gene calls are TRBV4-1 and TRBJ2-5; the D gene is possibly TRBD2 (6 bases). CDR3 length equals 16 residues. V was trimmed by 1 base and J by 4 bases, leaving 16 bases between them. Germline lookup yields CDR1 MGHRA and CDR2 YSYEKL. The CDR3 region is CASSQADGGRSETQYF. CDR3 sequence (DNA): TGCGCCAGCAGCCAAGCTGACGGGGGTAGGTCAGAGACCCAGTACTTC.

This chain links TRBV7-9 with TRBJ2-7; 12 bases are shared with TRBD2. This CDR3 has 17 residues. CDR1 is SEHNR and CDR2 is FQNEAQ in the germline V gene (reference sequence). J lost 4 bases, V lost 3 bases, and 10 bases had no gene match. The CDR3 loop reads CASSFLFPGLAGYEQYF. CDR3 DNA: TGTGCCAGCAGCTTTTTATTCCCGGGACTAGCGGGTTACGAGCAGTACTTC.

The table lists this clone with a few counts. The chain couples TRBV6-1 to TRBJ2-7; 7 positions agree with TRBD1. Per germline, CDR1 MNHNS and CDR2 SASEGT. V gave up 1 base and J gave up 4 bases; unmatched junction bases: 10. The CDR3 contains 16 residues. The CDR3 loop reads CASSEDDDRVGYEQYF. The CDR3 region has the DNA TGTGCCAGCAGTGAAGATGATGACAGGGTAGGGTACGAGCAGTACTTC.

The CDR3 protein is CASSQSDFYEQYF. DNA of the CDR3: TGCGCCAGCAGCCAATCGGACTTCTACGAGCAGTACTTC. The chain carries TRBV4-1 and TRBJ2-7; tentatively, D is TRBD2 (5 bases). Germline V lookup: CDR1 MGHRA, CDR2 YSYEKL. The CDR3 runs 13 residues. V dropped 2 bases and J dropped 3 bases, with 8 bases sitting between them.

CDR3 bases: TGTGCCAGCAGTGCCGGACAGGCGGGCACCGGGGAGCTGTTTTTT. Protein product: CASSAGQAGTGELFF. This chain joins TRBV25-1 and TRBJ2-2, with 7 bases fitting TRBD1. There are 15 residues in the CDR3. Germline assignment: CDR1 MGHDK and CDR2 SYGVNS. V lost 4 bases, J lost 4 bases, and 6 bases stayed unmatched.

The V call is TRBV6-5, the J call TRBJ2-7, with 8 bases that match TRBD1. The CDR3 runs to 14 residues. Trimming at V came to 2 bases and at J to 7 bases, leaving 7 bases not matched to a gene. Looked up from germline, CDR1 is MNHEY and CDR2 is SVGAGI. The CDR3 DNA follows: TGTGCCAGCAGTTACACCGGACAGGGTGGGGAGCAGTACTTC. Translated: CASSYTGQGGEQYF.

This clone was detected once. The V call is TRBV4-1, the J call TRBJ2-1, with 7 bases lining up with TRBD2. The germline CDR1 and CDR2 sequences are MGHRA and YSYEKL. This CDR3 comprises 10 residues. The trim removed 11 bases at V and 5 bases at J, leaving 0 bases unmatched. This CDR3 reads CAGLDNEQFF. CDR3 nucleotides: TGCGCCGGACTAGACAATGAGCAGTTCTTC.

CDR3 in DNA: TGTGCCAGCAGCATCACCGGACAGCCTAGTCTCTCTAACTATGGCTACACCTTC. It codes for CASSITGQPSLSNYGYTF. The V and J genes are TRBV5-8 and TRBJ1-2; weak D call: TRBD1 (6 bases). This CDR3 has 18 residues. Germline CDR1 reads SGHTS; CDR2 reads YDEGEE. The V end lost 4 bases, the J end lost 0 bases, and 22 bases lay between the germline ends. Drawing the rest from reference TRBV5-8 and TRBJ1-2, the complete variable domain is EAGVTQSPTHLIKTRGQQATLRCSPISGHTSVYWYQQALGLGLQFLLWYDEGEERNRGNFPPRFSGRQFPNYSSELNVNALELEDSALYLCASSITGQPSLSNYGYTFGSGTRLTVV.

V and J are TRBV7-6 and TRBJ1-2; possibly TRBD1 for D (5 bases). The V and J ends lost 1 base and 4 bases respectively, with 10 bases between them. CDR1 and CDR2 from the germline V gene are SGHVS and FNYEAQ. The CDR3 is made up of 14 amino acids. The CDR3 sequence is CASSLGGGIYGYTF. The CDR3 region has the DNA TGTGCCAGCAGCTTAGGGGGCGGAATCTATGGCTACACCTTC.

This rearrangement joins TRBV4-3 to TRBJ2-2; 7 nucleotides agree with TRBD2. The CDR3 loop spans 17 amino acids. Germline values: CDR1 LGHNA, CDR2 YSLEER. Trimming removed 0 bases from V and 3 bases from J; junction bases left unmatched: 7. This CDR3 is CASSQDSTSAYTGELFF. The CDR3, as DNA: TGCGCCAGCAGCCAAGATTCCACTAGCGCGTACACCGGGGAGCTGTTTTTT.

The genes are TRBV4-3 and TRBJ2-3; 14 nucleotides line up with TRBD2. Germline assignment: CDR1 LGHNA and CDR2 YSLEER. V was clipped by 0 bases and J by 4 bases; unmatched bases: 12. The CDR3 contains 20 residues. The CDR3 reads CASSQETGLAGEVPSDTQYF. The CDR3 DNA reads TGCGCCAGCAGCCAAGAAACGGGACTAGCGGGAGAAGTCCCCTCAGATACGCAGTATTTT.

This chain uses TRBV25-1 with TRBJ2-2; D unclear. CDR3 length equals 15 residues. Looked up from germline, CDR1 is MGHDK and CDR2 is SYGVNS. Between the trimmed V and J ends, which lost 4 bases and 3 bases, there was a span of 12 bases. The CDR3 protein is CASSVRAGYTGELFF. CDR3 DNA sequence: TGTGCCAGCAGTGTTCGAGCAGGATACACCGGGGAGCTGTTTTTT.

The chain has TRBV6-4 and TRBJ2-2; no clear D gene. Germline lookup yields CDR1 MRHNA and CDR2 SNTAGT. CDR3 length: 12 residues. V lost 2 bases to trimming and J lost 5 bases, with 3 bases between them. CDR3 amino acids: CASSDPTGELFF. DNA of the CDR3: TGTGCCAGCAGTGACCCGACCGGGGAGCTGTTTTTT.

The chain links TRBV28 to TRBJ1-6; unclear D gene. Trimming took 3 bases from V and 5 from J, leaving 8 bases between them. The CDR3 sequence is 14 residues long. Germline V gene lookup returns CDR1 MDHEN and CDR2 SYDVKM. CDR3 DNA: TGTGCCAGCAGTTTCTCCGTTGATAATTCACCCCTCCACTTT. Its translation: CASSFSVDNSPLHF.